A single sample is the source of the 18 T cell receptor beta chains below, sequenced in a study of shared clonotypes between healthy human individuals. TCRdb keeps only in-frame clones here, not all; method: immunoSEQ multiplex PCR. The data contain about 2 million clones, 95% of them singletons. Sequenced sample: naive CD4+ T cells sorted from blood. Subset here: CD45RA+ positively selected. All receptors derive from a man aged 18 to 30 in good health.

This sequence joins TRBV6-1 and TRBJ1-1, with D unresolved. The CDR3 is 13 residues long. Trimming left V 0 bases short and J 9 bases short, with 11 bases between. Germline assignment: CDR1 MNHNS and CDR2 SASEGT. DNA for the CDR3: TGTGCCAGCAGTGAAGCGACATCGCGGCAAGCTTTCTTT. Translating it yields CASSEATSRQAFF.

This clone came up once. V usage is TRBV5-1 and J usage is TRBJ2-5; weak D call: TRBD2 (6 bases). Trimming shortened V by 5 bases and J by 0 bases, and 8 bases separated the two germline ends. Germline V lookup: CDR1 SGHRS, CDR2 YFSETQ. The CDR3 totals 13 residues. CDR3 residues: CASSWTNQETQYF. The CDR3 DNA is TGCGCCAGCAGTTGGACTAACCAAGAGACCCAGTACTTC.

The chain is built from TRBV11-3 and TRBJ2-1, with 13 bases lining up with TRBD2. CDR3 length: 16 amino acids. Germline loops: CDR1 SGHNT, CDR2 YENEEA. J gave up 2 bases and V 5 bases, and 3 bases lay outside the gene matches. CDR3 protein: CASSGTSGETYNEQFF. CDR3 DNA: TGTGCCAGCAGCGGGACTAGCGGGGAGACCTACAATGAGCAGTTCTTC. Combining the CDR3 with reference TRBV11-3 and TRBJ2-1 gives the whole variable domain EAGVVQSPRYKIIEKKQPVAFWCNPISGHNTLYWYLQNLGQGPELLIRYENEEAVDDSQLPKDRFSAERLKGVDSTLKIQPAELGDSAVYLCASSGTSGETYNEQFFGPGTRLTVL.

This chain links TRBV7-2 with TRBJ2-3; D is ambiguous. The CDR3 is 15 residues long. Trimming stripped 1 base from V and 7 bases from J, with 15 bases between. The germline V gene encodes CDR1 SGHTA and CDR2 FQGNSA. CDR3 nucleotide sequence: TGTGCCAGCAGCTTAGAAGCGTATGCAATAAATACGCAGTATTTT. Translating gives CASSLEAYAINTQYF.

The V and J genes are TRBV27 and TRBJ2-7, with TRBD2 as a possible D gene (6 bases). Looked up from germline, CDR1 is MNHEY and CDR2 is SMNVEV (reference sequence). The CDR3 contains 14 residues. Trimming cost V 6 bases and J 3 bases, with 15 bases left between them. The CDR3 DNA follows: TGTGCCAGCAGGTTTAGCGGAGCTTACTACGAGCAGTACTTC. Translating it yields CASRFSGAYYEQYF.

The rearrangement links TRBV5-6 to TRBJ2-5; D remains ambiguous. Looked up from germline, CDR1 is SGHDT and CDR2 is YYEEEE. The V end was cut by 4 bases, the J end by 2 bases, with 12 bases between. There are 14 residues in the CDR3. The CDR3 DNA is TGTGCCAGCAGCCTTACTGGAATTCAAGAGACCCAGTACTTC. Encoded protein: CASSLTGIQETQYF.

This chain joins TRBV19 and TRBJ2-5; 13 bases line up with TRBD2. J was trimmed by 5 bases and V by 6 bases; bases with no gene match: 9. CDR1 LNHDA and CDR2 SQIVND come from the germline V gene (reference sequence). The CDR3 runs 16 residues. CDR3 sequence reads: CASRPTSGRAWETQYF. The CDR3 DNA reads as TGTGCCAGTAGGCCTACTAGCGGGAGGGCCTGGGAGACCCAGTACTTC.

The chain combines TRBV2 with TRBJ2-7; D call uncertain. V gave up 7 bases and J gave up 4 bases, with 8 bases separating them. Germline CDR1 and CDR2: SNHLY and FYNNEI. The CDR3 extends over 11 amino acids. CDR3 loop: CASMAGYEQYF. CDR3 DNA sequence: TGTGCCAGCATGGCCGGTTACGAGCAGTACTTC.

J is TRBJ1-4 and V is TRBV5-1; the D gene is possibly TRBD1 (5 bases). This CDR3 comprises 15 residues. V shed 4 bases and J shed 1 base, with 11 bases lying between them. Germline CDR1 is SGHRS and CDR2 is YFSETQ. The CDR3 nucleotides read TGCGCCAGCAGCATAGGGACGGTAACTAATGAAAAACTGTTTTTT. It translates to CASSIGTVTNEKLFF.

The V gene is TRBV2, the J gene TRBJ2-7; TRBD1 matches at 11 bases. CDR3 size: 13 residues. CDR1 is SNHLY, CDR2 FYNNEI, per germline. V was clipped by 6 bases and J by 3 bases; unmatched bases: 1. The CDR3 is CASRDRGLYEQYF. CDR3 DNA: TGTGCCAGCAGGGACAGGGGGCTCTACGAGCAGTACTTC.

The CDR3 here is CASSLAASSYEQYF. CDR3 in DNA: TGTGCCAGCAGCTTGGCGGCCAGCTCCTACGAGCAGTACTTC. The chain couples TRBV5-5 to TRBJ2-7; D ambiguous. V was trimmed by 0 bases and J by 0 bases, leaving 7 bases between them. Per the germline V gene, CDR1 is SGHKS and CDR2 is YYEKEE (reference sequence). The CDR3 totals 14 residues.

The CDR3 loop reads CASSEQRNTGELFF. CDR3 nucleotides: TGTGCCAGCAGTGAACAGAGGAACACCGGGGAGCTGTTTTTT. The chain carries TRBV6-1 and TRBJ2-2; D not certain. CDR1 and CDR2 from the germline V gene are MNHNS and SASEGT. This CDR3 has 14 residues. V shed 2 bases and J shed 1 base, with 5 bases lying between them.

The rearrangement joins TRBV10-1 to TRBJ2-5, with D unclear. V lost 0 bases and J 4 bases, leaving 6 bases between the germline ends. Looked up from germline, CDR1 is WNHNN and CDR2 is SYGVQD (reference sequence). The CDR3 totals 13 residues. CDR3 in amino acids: CASSESGGETQYF. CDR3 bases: TGCGCCAGCAGTGAGTCCGGTGGAGAGACCCAGTACTTC.

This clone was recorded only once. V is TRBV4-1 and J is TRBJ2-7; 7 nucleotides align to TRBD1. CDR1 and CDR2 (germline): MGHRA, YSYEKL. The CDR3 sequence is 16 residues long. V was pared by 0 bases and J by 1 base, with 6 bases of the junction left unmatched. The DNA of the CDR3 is TGCGCCAGCAGCCAAGAGGGGACAGTATCATCCTACGAGCAGTACTTC. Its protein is CASSQEGTVSSYEQYF.

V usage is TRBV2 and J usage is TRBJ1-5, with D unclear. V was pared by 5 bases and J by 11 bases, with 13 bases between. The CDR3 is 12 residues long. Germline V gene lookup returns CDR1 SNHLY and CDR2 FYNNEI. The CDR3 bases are TGTGCCAGCAGTCTAGCAGGCGGGTCCCAGCATTTT. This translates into CASSLAGGSQHF.

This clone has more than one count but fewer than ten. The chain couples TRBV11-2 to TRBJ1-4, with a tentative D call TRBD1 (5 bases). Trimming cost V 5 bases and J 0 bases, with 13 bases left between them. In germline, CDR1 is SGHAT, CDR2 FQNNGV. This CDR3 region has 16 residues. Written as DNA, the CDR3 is TGTGCCAGCAGCCGCTGGGGGAAAGCAACTAATGAAAAACTGTTTTTT. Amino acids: CASSRWGKATNEKLFF.

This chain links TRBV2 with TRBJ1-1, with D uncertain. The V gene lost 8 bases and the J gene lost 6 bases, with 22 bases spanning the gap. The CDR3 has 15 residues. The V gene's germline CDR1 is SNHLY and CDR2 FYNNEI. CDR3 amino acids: CASSTEGRSFPEAFF. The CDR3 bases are TGTGCCAGCTCCACGGAGGGTCGGAGTTTCCCTGAAGCTTTCTTT.

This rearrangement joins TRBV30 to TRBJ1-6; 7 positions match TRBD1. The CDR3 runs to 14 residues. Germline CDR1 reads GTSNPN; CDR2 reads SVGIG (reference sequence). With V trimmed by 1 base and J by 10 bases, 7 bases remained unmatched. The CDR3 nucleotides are TGTGCCTGGAGTGCTGACAGGGAGTTATCACCCCTCCACTTT. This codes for CAWSADRELSPLHF.